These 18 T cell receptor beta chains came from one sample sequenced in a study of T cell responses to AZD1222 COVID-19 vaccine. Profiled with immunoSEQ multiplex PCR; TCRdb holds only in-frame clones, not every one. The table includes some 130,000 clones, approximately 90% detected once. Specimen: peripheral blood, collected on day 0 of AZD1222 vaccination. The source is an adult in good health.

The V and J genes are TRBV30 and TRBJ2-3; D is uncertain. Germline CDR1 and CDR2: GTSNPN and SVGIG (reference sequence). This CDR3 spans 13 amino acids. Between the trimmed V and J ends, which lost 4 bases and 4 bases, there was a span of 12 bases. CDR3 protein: CAWKGPNADTQYF. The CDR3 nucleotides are TGTGCCTGGAAGGGTCCGAACGCAGATACGCAGTATTTT.

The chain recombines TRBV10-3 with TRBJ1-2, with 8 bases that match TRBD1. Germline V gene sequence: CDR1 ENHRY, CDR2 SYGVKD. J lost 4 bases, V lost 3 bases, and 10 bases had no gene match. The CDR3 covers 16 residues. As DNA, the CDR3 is TGTGCCATCAGTGATTACCCAACAGGGGGGGTCTATGGCTACACCTTC. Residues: CAISDYPTGGVYGYTF.

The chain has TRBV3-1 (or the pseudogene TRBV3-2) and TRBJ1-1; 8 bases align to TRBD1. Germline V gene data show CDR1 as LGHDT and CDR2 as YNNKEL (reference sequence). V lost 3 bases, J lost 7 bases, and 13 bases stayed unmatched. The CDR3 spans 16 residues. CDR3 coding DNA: TGTGCCAGCAGCCACGGGCCGACAGGGGTAGGGATTGAAGCTTTCTTT. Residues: CASSHGPTGVGIEAFF.

The CDR3: CASSLEPTGRTEAFF. CDR3 DNA: TGTGCCAGCAGCTTAGAACCGACAGGGCGCACTGAAGCTTTCTTT. This chain joins TRBV11-2 and TRBJ1-1; 7 nucleotides align to TRBD1. V lost 0 bases and J lost 4; bases outside the gene matches: 5. From germline, CDR1 is SGHAT and CDR2 FQNNGV. The CDR3 spans 15 residues.

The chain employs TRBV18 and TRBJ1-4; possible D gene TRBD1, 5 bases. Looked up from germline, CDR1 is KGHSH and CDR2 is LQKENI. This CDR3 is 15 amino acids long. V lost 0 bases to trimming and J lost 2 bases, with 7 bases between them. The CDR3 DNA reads TGTGCCAGCTCACCACCGTGGGGGACTAATGAAAAACTGTTTTTT. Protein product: CASSPPWGTNEKLFF.

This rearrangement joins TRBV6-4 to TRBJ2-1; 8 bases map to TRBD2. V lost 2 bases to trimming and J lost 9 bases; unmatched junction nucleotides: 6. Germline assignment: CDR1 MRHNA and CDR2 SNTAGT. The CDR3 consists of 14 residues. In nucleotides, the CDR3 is TGTGCCAGCAGTGACGTCGGGAGGGGGAGTGAGCAGTTCTTC. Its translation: CASSDVGRGSEQFF.

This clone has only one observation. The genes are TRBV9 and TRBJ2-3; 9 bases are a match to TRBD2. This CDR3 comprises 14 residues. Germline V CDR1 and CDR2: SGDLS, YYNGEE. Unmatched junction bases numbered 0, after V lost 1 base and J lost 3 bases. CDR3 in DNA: TGTGCCAGCAGCGTAACTAGCGGGACAGATACGCAGTATTTT. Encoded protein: CASSVTSGTDTQYF.

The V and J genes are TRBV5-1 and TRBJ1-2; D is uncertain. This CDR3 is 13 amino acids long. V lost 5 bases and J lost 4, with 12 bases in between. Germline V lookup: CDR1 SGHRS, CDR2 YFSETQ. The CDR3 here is CASSPNYSYGYTF. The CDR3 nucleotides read TGCGCCAGCAGTCCAAACTATAGCTATGGCTACACCTTC.

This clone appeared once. The CDR3 DNA reads as TGTGCCAGCAGTCAGGAAATAGCGGGCCCCACCTACAATGAGCAGTTCTTC. Translating it yields CASSQEIAGPTYNEQFF. The chain joins TRBV6-2 or TRBV6-3 to TRBJ2-1; 7 bases match TRBD2. The CDR3 sequence is 17 residues long. Per germline, CDR1 MNHEY and CDR2 SVGEGT. Trimming at V came to 5 bases and at J to 2 bases, leaving 12 bases not matched to a gene.

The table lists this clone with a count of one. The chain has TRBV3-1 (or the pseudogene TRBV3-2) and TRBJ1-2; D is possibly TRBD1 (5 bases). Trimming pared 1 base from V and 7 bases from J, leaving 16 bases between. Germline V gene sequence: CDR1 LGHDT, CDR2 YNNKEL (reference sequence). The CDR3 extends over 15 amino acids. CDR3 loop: CASSQGGTRGRGYTF. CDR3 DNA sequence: TGTGCCAGCAGCCAAGGGGGGACCCGAGGACGTGGCTACACCTTC.

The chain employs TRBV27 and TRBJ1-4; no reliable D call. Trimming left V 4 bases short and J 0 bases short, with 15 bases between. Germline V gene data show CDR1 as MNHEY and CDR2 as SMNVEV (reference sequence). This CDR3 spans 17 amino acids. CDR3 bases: TGTGCCAGCAGTTCCCCTGGGAGGAGGTCAACTAATGAAAAACTGTTTTTT. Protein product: CASSSPGRRSTNEKLFF.

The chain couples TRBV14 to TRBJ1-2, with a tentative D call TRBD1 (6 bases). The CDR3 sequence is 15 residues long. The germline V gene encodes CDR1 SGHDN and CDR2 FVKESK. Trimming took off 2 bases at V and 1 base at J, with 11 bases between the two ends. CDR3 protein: CASSQKQGNNYGYTF. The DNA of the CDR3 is TGTGCCAGCAGCCAAAAACAGGGAAATAACTATGGCTACACCTTC.

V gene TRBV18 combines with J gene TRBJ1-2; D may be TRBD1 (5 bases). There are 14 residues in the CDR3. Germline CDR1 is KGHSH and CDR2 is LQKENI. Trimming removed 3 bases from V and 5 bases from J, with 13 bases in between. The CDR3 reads CASSPTRERYGYTF. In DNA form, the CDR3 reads TGTGCCAGCTCACCGACCAGGGAAAGGTATGGCTACACCTTC.

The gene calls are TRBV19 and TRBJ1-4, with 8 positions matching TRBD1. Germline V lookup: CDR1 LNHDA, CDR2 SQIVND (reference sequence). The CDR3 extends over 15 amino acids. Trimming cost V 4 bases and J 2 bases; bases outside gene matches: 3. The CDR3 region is CASSRGQGTNEKLFF. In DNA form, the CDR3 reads TGTGCCAGTAGTAGAGGACAGGGCACTAATGAAAAACTGTTTTTT.

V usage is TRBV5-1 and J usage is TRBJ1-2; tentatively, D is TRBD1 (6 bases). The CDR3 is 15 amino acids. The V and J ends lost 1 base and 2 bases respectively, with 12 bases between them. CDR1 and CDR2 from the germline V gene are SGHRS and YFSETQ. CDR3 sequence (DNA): TGCGCCAGCAGCTTGTCAAGGGGGTGGAACTATGGCTACACCTTC. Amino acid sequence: CASSLSRGWNYGYTF.

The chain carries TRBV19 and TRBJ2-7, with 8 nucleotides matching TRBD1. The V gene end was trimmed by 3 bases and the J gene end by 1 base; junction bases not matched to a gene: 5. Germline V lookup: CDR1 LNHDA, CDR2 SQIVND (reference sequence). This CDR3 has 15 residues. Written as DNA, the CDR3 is TGTGCCAGTAGTATTCAGGGACAGGAGTCCTACGAGCAGTACTTC. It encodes CASSIQGQESYEQYF.

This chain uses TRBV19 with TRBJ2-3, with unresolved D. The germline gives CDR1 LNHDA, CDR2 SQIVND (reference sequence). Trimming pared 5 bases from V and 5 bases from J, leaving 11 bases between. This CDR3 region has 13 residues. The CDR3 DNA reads TGTGCCAGTAGTCTTGCGAACAGAGATACGCAGTATTTT. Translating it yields CASSLANRDTQYF.

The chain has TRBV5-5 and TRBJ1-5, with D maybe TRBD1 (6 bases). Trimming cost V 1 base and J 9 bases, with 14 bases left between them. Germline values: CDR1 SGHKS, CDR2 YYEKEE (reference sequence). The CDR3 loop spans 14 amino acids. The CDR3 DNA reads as TGTGCCAGCAGCTTGTCTGGGGGCAGAGGGCCCCAGCATTTT. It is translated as CASSLSGGRGPQHF.